The TCR beta chain under discussion was sequenced for a study of cytomegalovirus exposure and HLA in healthy donors. Study-wide context: Falling in the Caucasian-associated ancestry cluster were about four fifths of 398 genotyped donors.

Study-level results: Previously analyzed data showed that most TCR beta V segments were productive at a frequency of about 87% or about 30%. The study listed roughly 160 cytomegalovirus-associated TCR beta chains.

It was with 60 Vbeta and 13 Jbeta primers that the PCR ran. Clones were read by immunoSEQ multiplex PCR, and TCRdb kept only the in-frame ones, dropping some. There are some 120,000 clones in the sample; about 81% occur only once, and approximately 9.6% lies in the top ten. A word on this clone: Its specificity is not known.

Participants comprised healthy donors of bone marrow. This CDR3 region has 16 residues. This clonotype originated in a woman in her fifties or sixties in good health and CMV-seropositive. The sample consisted of PBMCs. This chain uses TRBV21-1 with TRBJ2-5; the table's TRBD2 call for D was not verified on the DNA. TRBV21-1 is described as a pseudogene. Here the CDR3 DNA reads TGTGCCAGCAGCAAAAACAGCGGGAGGGCCTCCGAGACCCAGTACTTC. This sequence encodes CASSKNSGRASETQYF.